This TCR beta chain is from a study of shared clonotypes between healthy human individuals (dated by TCRdb to the early 2020s). In the study overall: The cohort comprised two women and three men aged 18 to 49 years. For each donor, three plates each were used for CD4 naive and CD4 memory, two plates were used for CD8 naive, and one plate was used for CD8 memory. To estimate repertoire size and how much clonotype sharing occurs between individuals, the study deeply sequenced the blood TCR repertoires of five healthy adults. To increase sequencing depth and limit assay-specific biases, TCR repertoire library preparation and sequencing were carried out by different laboratories using diverse techniques. Each donor's leukapheresis produced roughly between about 0.8 and 10 billion PBMCs. Findings and caveats that apply to the study as a whole: Because the study included a small number of donors, the genetic and exposure-history diversity represented was limited. Clonotypes shared by all four sorted-subset donors showed higher generation probabilities than non-shared clonotypes. Estimated clonotype richness was generally larger for naive than for memory subsets. Across four donors, 5% to 6% of naive CD4, 3% to 4% of naive CD8, 2.3% of memory CD4, and approximately 0.4% of memory CD8 clonotypes were shared. Pairwise subsampling indicated that sequencing depth was expected to affect the degree of clonotype sharing among donors. Sampling was restricted to blood, and TCR repertoires in tissue are likely to differ from TCR repertoires in blood. Incomplete sequencing was indicated by rarefaction of sorted-subset datasets, despite the large sequencing depth.

This clone was observed a single time. Its binding antigen is unknown. The sample holds no much larger clone one base away, and base qualities are not on file. Inclusive of the bounding cysteine and phenylalanine, the CDR3 is 15 residues long. The sequence is cut down to CDR3 DNA, 45 bases in frame from base 1. The V end loses 1 base and the J end loses 5 bases, and a stretch of 15 bases separates them. Sequences SGHNT (CDR1) and YYREEE (CDR2) are obtained from the germline V gene (reference sequence). TCR CDR3 regions were amplified from genomic DNA by multiplex PCR using the deep immunoSEQ assay. Genomic DNA extracted from each cell subset was distributed evenly over all wells of several immunoSEQ 96-well plates, and each plate served as one replicate. Each replicate PCR for sorted subsets received roughly 0.2 ug genomic DNA, equal to roughly 30,000 T cell genomes. Purified libraries were measured with a Qubit 3.0 fluorometer, size-checked on a Bioanalyzer 2100, and measured again with the KAPA Library Quantification kit. Each immunoSEQ 96-well plate was sequenced on its own single-read 150-cycle Illumina NextSeq 550 flow cell. On the authors' methods: Because only junctional sequences without quality scores were contained in the immunoSEQ output, filtering matching that applied to full-length reads could not be performed. Sequences were annotated with PyIR, a Python wrapper for IgBLAST v1.9, and V/J genes and CDR3 were assigned using IMGT germline references. Reads with weak V/J assignments (E-value above 1e-6), missing CDR3, stop codons, out-of-frame junctions, or ambiguous translated residues were removed. V3J clonotypes were defined as sequences sharing an identical inferred V gene, J gene, and CDR3 amino acid sequence. The percentage overlap between two repertoires was calculated by dividing the number of shared unique clonotypes by the size of the smaller repertoire. RTK rarefaction, the Chao1 estimator, and Recon v2.1 estimates of unobserved clonotypes were used to assess repertoire richness. Generation probabilities were computed with OLGA for all TCRbeta clonotypes obtained by the gDNA method from several donors. Entries here come from immuneACCESS through TCRdb and include only in-frame sequences with V and J called. Some clones fail to appear in such tables; in the studies checked, an unresolved V gene covers under half of the shortfall, and the cause of the remainder is unknown. The V and J calls and clone size are taken from that table; D and trimming were inferred from the DNA. The sample yields approximately 2,000,000 clones; approximately 90% were counted once. The leading ten clones occupy about 0.36% of the sample.

Donors were healthy HIV-negative adults with no recently reported acute infections or vaccinations. Only Caucasian adults living in Nashville, Tennessee, USA were represented among the donors. CD4+ T cells were enriched by magnetic negative selection; naive cells were then positively selected on CD45RA, and the negative fraction formed the memory subset. Blood was collected by leukapheresis, and PBMCs were isolated by Ficoll-Histopaque density gradient centrifugation and then cryopreserved in liquid nitrogen vapor phase. Purity and quantity of every magnetically sorted T cell population were checked by analytical flow cytometry. Genomic DNA was isolated from every sorted fraction and measured by UV absorbance on a Nanodrop 2000c.

The rearranged chain carries TRBV5-4 and TRBJ1-2, and perhaps TRBD1 as D gene, on 5 matching bases. The sequence was obtained from a man aged 18 to 29 in good health. Some clones in this sample may be carry-over from other donors' samples. The specimen was naive CD4+ T cells from PBMCs. This specimen's cell subset or site label, interpreted: CD45RA+ positively selected. The CDR3 here reads CASSLRLGTAYGYTF. The nucleotides are TGTGCCAGCAGCTTGAGACTGGGGACGGCGTATGGCTACACCTTC.